This T cell receptor (beta chain) was observed in a study of Ad26.COV2.S vaccination and SARS-CoV-2 variants. This clone was recorded only once. Its matching antigen is unknown. Study results and caveats: Vaccine recipients and placebo recipients showed similar non-spike TCR breadth.

Documented treatment: 15 to 20 received Ad26.COV2.S at low or high dose, single or two shots; about five received placebo; per-sample allocation not given. Day 63 after the first injection of vaccine or placebo was the sampling time. This table comes from immunoSEQ multiplex PCR, and its TCRdb copy is limited to in-frame clones, with some not included. Of approximately 340,000 clones listed, roughly 84% are singletons. Germline V CDR1 and CDR2: MNHEY, SMNVEV (reference sequence). The CDR3 spans 13 residues. The V end was cut by 0 bases, the J end by 5 bases, with 5 bases between. J is TRBJ1-5 and V is TRBV27; D might be TRBD1 (5 bases). The sequences come from peripheral blood, collected in a trial of Ad26.COV2.S vaccine versus placebo. This receptor was taken from a person between 18 and 59 years old who received the Ad26.COV2.S COVID-19 vaccine or a placebo. The CDR3: CASSLSGDQPQHF. The CDR3 nucleotides are TGTGCCAGCAGTTTATCAGGGGATCAGCCCCAGCATTTT.